This TCR beta chain was recorded in a study of T cell responses to AZD1222 COVID-19 vaccine. Comments on this clone: The target antigen is unknown.

Libraries were prepared by immunoSEQ multiplex PCR; TCRdb keeps only in-frame clonotypes and omits some of them. The sample lists some 89,000 clones, more than 75% seen once, with around 4.5% in the top ten. Study-wide results and caveats: Spike-specific TCR breadth and depth rose after two AZD1222 doses. Most donors were white British, females outnumbered males, and clonal diversity was possibly underestimated. Recipients of AZD1222 seropositive at baseline numbered only five or six.

Source: peripheral blood, taken on day 0 of MenACWY control vaccination. The receptor was derived from an adult in good health.

CDR3 in DNA: TGTGCCAGCGATCTAACAGCTGCTAACTCCTACGAGCAGTACTTC. Translated, it gives CASDLTAANSYEQYF. V gene TRBV2 combines with J gene TRBJ2-7; D is unclear. Deletions cut 8 bases from V and 0 bases from J, with 17 bases between. CDR3 length: 15 amino acids. CDR1 is SNHLY, CDR2 FYNNEI, per germline. Based on the CDR3 plus reference TRBV2 and TRBJ2-7, the full variable domain is EPEVTQTPSHQVTQMGQEVILRCVPISNHLYFYWYRQILGQKVEFLVSFYNNEISEKSEIFDDQFSVERPDGSNFTLKIRSTKLEDSAMYFCASDLTAANSYEQYFGPGTRLTVT.